The T cell receptor beta chain under discussion was sequenced for a study of regulatory T cells in long-lasting Graves disease. Overall study results and limits: There was favoring of TRBV28, TRBJ1-2 and TRBJ2-5 in persistent disease.

Time point indicated: persistent/refractory GD, antithyroid drugs over 5 years with positive TRAb. The TCR library was made from RNA extracted from PBMCs. Trimming left V 3 bases short and J 0 bases short, with 9 bases between. The CDR3 contains 15 residues. Germline V CDR1 and CDR2: LNHDA, SQIVND (reference sequence). Construction of TCR beta libraries relied on iRepertoire HTBI primers and on Arm-PCR targeting CDR3 regions. TCRdb re-analysed the multiplex PCR reads in MiXCR, keeping a single row per CDR3 protein. The top ten hold under 35% of the sample, which has approximately 360,000 distinct CDR3 sequences, more than 20% seen once. On this clonotype itself: The antigen remains undetermined.

J is TRBJ1-3 and V is TRBV19; D remains ambiguous. This TCR derives from a middle-aged woman with Graves disease. This material consisted of peripheral blood mononuclear cells (PBMCs), taken when the disease was refractory, from a patient treated with antithyroid drugs. The CDR3 here is CASSMNLFSGNTIYF. CDR3 nucleotides: TGTGCCAGTAGTATGAATCTCTTCTCTGGAAACACCATATATTTT. The whole variable domain, filled in from reference TRBV19 and TRBJ1-3, reads DGGITQSPKYLFRKEGQNVTLSCEQNLNHDAMYWYRQDPGQGLRLIYYSQIVNDFQKGDIAEGYSVSREKKESFPLTVTSAQKNPTAFYLCASSMNLFSGNTIYFGEGSWLTVV.